In its sample, the clone carrying this T cell receptor beta chain was seen a few times. Its specificity is not known. Method: immunoSEQ multiplex PCR; TCRdb's copy keeps in-frame clones and lacks some. In the table there are fewer than 45,000 clones, 88% of which are singletons. The sample is drawn from a study of T cells in localized non-small cell lung cancer. Overall study results and limits: Higher blood T cell density went with longer overall survival. Tumor samples were not multi-region, leaving intratumor heterogeneity unexcluded.

The starting material was peripheral blood, obtained before any cancer treatment. The source is a female donor over 55 with stage I squamous cell lung carcinoma.

DNA of the CDR3: TGTGCCAGTAGTCCCCCCCGGGACAGGGGGCGCCACGAGCAGTACTTC. As protein: CASSPPRDRGRHEQYF. This rearrangement joins TRBV19 to TRBJ2-7; 12 bases agree with TRBD1. Trimming took 5 bases from V and 5 from J; bases not matched to a gene: 10. CDR3 size: 16 residues. Germline V gene sequence: CDR1 LNHDA, CDR2 SQIVND (reference sequence).